The next 25 T cell receptor beta chains were all read from a single sample in a study of shared clonotypes between healthy human individuals. Using immunoSEQ multiplex PCR, the repertoire was profiled, and TCRdb retains in-frame clones only, with some absent. There are 1.6 million or so clones in the sample; roughly 98.5% occur only once, and approximately 0.4% lies in the top ten. Sequencing was done on a sample of naive CD4+ T cells sorted from blood. The subset here: CD45RA+ positively selected. The receptors were sampled from a young man in good health.

The CDR3 sequence: CASSLLILNEQFF. In nucleotides, the CDR3 is TGTGCCAGCTCACTACTGATCCTCAATGAGCAGTTCTTC. This rearrangement joins TRBV18 to TRBJ2-1, with D unclear. The germline V gene encodes CDR1 KGHSH and CDR2 LQKENI. The CDR3 has 13 amino acids. Trimming took 4 bases from V and 6 from J, leaving 10 bases between them.

The V call is TRBV28, the J call TRBJ2-7; 8 bases align to TRBD1. The trim removed 3 bases at V and 3 bases at J, leaving 13 bases unmatched. Germline assignment: CDR1 MDHEN and CDR2 SYDVKM. The CDR3 spans 17 residues. CDR3 coding DNA: TGTGCCAGCAGTTTCCCGCGGACGACAGGGGAAGGCTACGAGCAGTACTTC. Translation: CASSFPRTTGEGYEQYF.

The chain's CDR3 is CASGQLYGELFF. For the CDR3, the DNA is TGTGCCAGCGGTCAGCTCTACGGGGAGCTGTTTTTT. J is TRBJ2-2 and V is TRBV11-3; D is uncertain. The ends were cut back, 8 bases at V and 7 bases at J, with 11 bases in the middle. This CDR3 has 12 residues. CDR1 and CDR2 (germline): SGHNT, YENEEA.

V usage is TRBV28 and J usage is TRBJ2-1; D is ambiguous. The CDR3 runs 15 residues. The V end lost 1 base, the J end lost 0 bases, and 7 bases lay between the germline ends. Germline V gene sequence: CDR1 MDHEN, CDR2 SYDVKM. As DNA, the CDR3 is TGTGCCAGCAGTTTATATGATAGCTCCTACAATGAGCAGTTCTTC. Its translation: CASSLYDSSYNEQFF.

V is TRBV5-4 and J is TRBJ2-1; tentatively, D is TRBD2 (6 bases). CDR3 length: 15 residues. CDR1 and CDR2 (germline): SGHNT, YYREEE (reference sequence). V was pared by 3 bases and J by 8 bases, with 18 bases between. CDR3: CASSSLAPRFDEQFF. In nucleotides, the CDR3 is TGTGCCAGCAGCTCACTAGCCCCGAGGTTCGATGAGCAGTTCTTC.

The V gene is TRBV4-3, the J gene TRBJ1-2; unclear D gene. The CDR3 totals 15 residues. The V gene lost 0 bases and the J gene lost 2 bases, with 10 bases spanning the gap. The germline V gene has CDR1 LGHNA and CDR2 YSLEER. The CDR3 DNA reads TGCGCCAGCAGCCAAGAAGGAGGCAGGAACTATGGCTACACCTTC. It is translated as CASSQEGGRNYGYTF.

V gene TRBV5-8 combines with J gene TRBJ2-3; perhaps TRBD2 as D (5 bases). V lost 6 bases to trimming and J lost 4 bases, with 12 bases between them. CDR3 size: 13 residues. Germline V gene lookup returns CDR1 SGHTS and CDR2 YDEGEE. CDR3 loop: CASILQAADTQYF. The CDR3, as DNA: TGTGCCAGCATACTACAAGCGGCAGATACGCAGTATTTT.

This clone was detected once. The chain carries TRBV30 and TRBJ1-5; 7 nucleotides line up with TRBD1. With V trimmed by 7 bases and J by 4 bases, 4 bases remained unmatched. Germline CDR1 is GTSNPN and CDR2 is SVGIG (reference sequence). There are 12 residues in the CDR3. Here the CDR3 reads CAFGQANQPQHF. The CDR3 DNA is TGTGCCTTCGGACAGGCTAATCAGCCCCAGCATTTT.

In regard to this clone: Other DNA sequences in the same sample also yield this CDR3. This chain links TRBV29-1 with TRBJ2-5; D is unresolved. The CDR3 is 10 residues long. Trimming removed 4 bases at V and 5 bases at J, with 5 bases between. Germline CDR1 is SQVTM and CDR2 is ANQGSEA. The CDR3 nucleotides are TGCAGCGTTGGATCCGAGACCCAGTACTTC. This codes for CSVGSETQYF.

CDR3 region: CASSEGSRMHEKLFF. The CDR3 nucleotides read TGTGCCAGCAGTGAGGGGAGTCGAATGCATGAAAAACTGTTTTTT. V is TRBV6-1 and J is TRBJ1-4; D not certain. Germline CDR1 and CDR2: MNHNS and SASEGT. The CDR3 loop spans 15 amino acids. Trimming took 3 bases from V and 6 from J, leaving 14 bases between them.

CDR3 in DNA: TGTGCCAGCAGTTTACTGACATACTCCTACGAGCAGTACTTC. Translation gives CASSLLTYSYEQYF. The chain links TRBV28 to TRBJ2-7; D unclear. Trimming removed 2 bases at V and 0 bases at J, with 8 bases between. Germline V lookup: CDR1 MDHEN, CDR2 SYDVKM. This CDR3 is 14 amino acids long.

J is TRBJ2-5 and V is TRBV15; TRBD2 might be the D (5 bases). V shed 1 base and J shed 5 bases, with 11 bases lying between them. Germline values: CDR1 LNHNV, CDR2 YYDKDF (reference sequence). CDR3 length: 14 amino acids. The CDR3 DNA sequence: TGTGCCACCAGCAGAGGGGAGCAGTCGGAGACCCAGTACTTC. It specifies CATSRGEQSETQYF.

Points on this clone: The same CDR3 is also encoded by other DNA sequences in this sample. The chain links TRBV18 to TRBJ2-2; D call uncertain. In germline, CDR1 is KGHSH, CDR2 LQKENI. The CDR3 loop spans 11 amino acids. V lost 3 bases and J lost 5, with 1 base in between. CDR3 sequence: CASSPTGELFF. For the CDR3, the DNA is TGTGCCAGCTCACCTACCGGGGAGCTGTTTTTT. Full variable domain (outside the CDR3, taken from reference TRBV18 and TRBJ2-2): NAGVMQNPRHLVRRRGQEARLRCSPMKGHSHVYWYRQLPEEGLKFMVYLQKENIIDESGMPKERFSAEFPKEGPSILRIQQVVRGDSAAYFCASSPTGELFFGEGSRLTVL.

This chain joins TRBV30 and TRBJ2-5; D is perhaps TRBD2 (5 bases). The CDR3 covers 12 residues. CDR1 and CDR2 (germline): GTSNPN, SVGIG (reference sequence). The V end lost 3 bases, the J end lost 4 bases, and 9 bases lay between the germline ends. The CDR3 loop is CAWSEGRETQYF. DNA for the CDR3: TGTGCCTGGAGCGAGGGCCGAGAGACCCAGTACTTC.

The CDR3 DNA reads as TGTGCCAGCAGCCTCCGGGTTGGCTACGAGCAGTACTTC. Encoded protein: CASSLRVGYEQYF. The V gene is TRBV7-2, the J gene TRBJ2-7; no reliable D call. CDR3 length equals 13 residues. In germline, CDR1 is SGHTA, CDR2 FQGNSA. The germline V and J ends were trimmed by 5 bases and 3 bases, with 11 bases remaining between them.

This clone has only one observation. This rearrangement joins TRBV13 to TRBJ2-3, with 10 bases identical to TRBD1. The CDR3 is made up of 16 amino acids. V was clipped by 1 base and J by 5 bases; unmatched bases: 6. CDR1 and CDR2 (germline): PRHDT, FYEKMQ (reference sequence). The CDR3 DNA is TGTGCCAGCAGCTTAGACGGACAGGGGGGAGAAGATACGCAGTATTTT. Its protein is CASSLDGQGGEDTQYF.

This sequence joins TRBV2 and TRBJ1-4; D is unresolved. The CDR3 is 13 residues long. The germline V and J ends were trimmed by 5 bases and 8 bases, with 12 bases remaining between them. CDR1 and CDR2 (germline): SNHLY, FYNNEI. CDR3 bases: TGTGCCAGCAGTTCAGCCGTGACGGAAAAACTGTTTTTT. Protein: CASSSAVTEKLFF.

This chain connects TRBV2 to TRBJ2-3; D might be TRBD1 (5 bases). V was trimmed by 8 bases and J by 3 bases, leaving 6 bases between them. The germline CDR1 and CDR2 sequences are SNHLY and FYNNEI. The CDR3 spans 11 residues. For the CDR3, the DNA is TGTGCCAGCCCAGGGACAGATACGCAGTATTTT. It translates to CASPGTDTQYF.

V usage is TRBV21-1 and J usage is TRBJ1-4. TRBV21-1 is shown as a pseudogene. The CDR3 contains 15 residues. The CDR3 loop reads CASSNPVGIDEKLFF. CDR3 bases: TGTGCCAGCAGCAACCCCGTAGGGATCGATGAAAAACTGTTTTTT.

V is TRBV5-1 and J is TRBJ1-1; 9 positions match TRBD1. V trimming: 2 bases; J trimming: 4 bases; junction bases outside the gene matches: 3. The germline gives CDR1 SGHRS, CDR2 YFSETQ. The CDR3 length is 14 residues. The CDR3 protein is CASSFVTGGTEAFF. The CDR3 DNA reads as TGCGCCAGCAGCTTCGTGACAGGGGGCACTGAAGCTTTCTTT.

This sequence joins TRBV29-1 and TRBJ2-7, with unresolved D. The V gene lost 4 bases and the J gene lost 1 base, with 8 bases spanning the gap. The CDR3 spans 12 residues. CDR1 and CDR2 from the germline V gene are SQVTM and ANQGSEA. CDR3 sequence (DNA): TGCAGCGTTGGGGCACGGTCCTACGAGCAGTACTTC. Its protein product is CSVGARSYEQYF.

The CDR3 spells CASSRPSQDSYEQYF. In DNA, the CDR3 is TGCGCCAGCAGTCGCCCCTCACAGGACTCCTACGAGCAGTACTTC. The chain employs TRBV23-1 and TRBJ2-7, with D possibly matching TRBD1 (5 bases). TRBV23-1 is recorded as an ORF, its role being uncertain. The CDR3 has 15 amino acids. With 4 bases removed from V and 0 bases from J, the gap between germline ends came to 13 bases.

The rearrangement links TRBV27 to TRBJ2-5; 8 positions agree with TRBD2. Germline V gene sequence: CDR1 MNHEY, CDR2 SMNVEV (reference sequence). The CDR3 consists of 13 residues. V was pared by 5 bases and J by 4 bases, with 3 bases of the junction left unmatched. The CDR3 reads CASSKRERETQYF. The CDR3, as DNA: TGTGCCAGCAGTAAGCGGGAGAGAGAGACCCAGTACTTC.

The sample holds one count of this clone. The chain recombines TRBV6-4 with TRBJ2-2, with 12 bases lining up with TRBD2. The CDR3 is made up of 17 amino acids. V gave up 7 bases and J gave up 2 bases; unmatched junction bases: 8. CDR1 MRHNA and CDR2 SNTAGT come from the germline V gene. The CDR3 region has the DNA TGTGCCAGCAAGAAGACTAGCGGGAGCCTTAACACCGGGGAGCTGTTTTTT. This sequence encodes CASKKTSGSLNTGELFF.

This sequence joins TRBV5-1 and TRBJ2-7; 7 nucleotides line up with TRBD1. Trimming cost V 2 bases and J 4 bases; bases outside gene matches: 9. This CDR3 is 15 amino acids long. Germline CDR1 and CDR2: SGHRS and YFSETQ. CDR3 coding DNA: TGCGCCAGCAGCTTAACCCGGGACAGTGGGTACGAGCAGTACTTC. This translates into CASSLTRDSGYEQYF.